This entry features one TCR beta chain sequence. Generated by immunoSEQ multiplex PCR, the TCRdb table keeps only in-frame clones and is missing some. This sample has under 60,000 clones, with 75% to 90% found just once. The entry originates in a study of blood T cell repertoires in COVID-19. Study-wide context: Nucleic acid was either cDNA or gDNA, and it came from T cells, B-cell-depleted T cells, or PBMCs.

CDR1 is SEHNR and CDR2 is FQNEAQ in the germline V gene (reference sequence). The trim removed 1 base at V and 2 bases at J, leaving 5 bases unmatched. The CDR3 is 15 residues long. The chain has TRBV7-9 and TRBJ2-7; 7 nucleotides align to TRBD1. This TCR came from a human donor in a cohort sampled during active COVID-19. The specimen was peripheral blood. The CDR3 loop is CASSLEGGPTYEQYF. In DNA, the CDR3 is TGTGCCAGCAGCTTAGAAGGGGGCCCCACCTACGAGCAGTACTTC. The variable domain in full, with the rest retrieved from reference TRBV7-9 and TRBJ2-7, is DTGVSQNPRHKITKRGQNVTFRCDPISEHNRLYWYRQTLGQGPEFLTYFQNEAQLEKSRLLSDRFSAERPKGSFSTLEIQRTEQGDSAMYLCASSLEGGPTYEQYFGPGTRLTVT.